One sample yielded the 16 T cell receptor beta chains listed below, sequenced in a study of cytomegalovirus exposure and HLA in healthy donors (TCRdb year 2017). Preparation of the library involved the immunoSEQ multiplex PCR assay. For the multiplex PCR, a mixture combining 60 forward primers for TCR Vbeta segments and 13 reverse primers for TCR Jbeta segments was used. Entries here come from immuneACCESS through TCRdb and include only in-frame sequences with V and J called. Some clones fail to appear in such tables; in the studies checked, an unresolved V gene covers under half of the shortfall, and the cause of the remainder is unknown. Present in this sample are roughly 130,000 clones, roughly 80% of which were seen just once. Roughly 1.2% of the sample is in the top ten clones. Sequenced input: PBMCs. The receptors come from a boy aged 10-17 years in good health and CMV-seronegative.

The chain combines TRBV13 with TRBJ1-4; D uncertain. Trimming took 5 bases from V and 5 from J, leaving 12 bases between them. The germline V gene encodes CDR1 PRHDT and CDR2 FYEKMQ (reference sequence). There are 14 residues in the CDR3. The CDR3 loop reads CASSGSGSNEKLFF. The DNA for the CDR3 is TGTGCCAGCAGCGGGTCAGGTTCCAATGAAAAACTGTTTTTT. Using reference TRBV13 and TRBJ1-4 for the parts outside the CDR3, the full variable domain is AAGVIQSPRHLIKEKRETATLKCYPIPRHDTVYWYQQGPGQDPQFLISFYEKMQSDKGSIPDRFSAQQFSDYHSELNMSSLELGDSALYFCASSGSGSNEKLFFGSGTQLSVL.

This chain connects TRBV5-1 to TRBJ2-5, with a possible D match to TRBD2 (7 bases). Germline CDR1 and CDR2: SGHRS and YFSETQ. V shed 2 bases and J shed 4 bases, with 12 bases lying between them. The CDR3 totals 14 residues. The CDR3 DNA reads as TGCGCCAGCAGCTTACAGGGAGGGGGAGAGACCCAGTACTTC. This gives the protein CASSLQGGGETQYF.

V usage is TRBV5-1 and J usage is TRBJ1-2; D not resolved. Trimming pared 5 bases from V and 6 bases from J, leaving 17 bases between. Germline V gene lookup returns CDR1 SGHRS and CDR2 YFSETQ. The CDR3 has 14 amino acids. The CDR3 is CASRAAPGGDGYTF. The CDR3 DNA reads TGCGCCAGCAGGGCAGCTCCAGGAGGAGATGGCTACACCTTC.

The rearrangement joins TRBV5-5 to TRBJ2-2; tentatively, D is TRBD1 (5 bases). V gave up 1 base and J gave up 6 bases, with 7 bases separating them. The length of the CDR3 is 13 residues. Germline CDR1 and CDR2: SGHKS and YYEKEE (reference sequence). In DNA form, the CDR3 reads TGTGCCAGCAGCTTGCACAGGCCCGGGGAGCTGTTTTTT. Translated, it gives CASSLHRPGELFF.

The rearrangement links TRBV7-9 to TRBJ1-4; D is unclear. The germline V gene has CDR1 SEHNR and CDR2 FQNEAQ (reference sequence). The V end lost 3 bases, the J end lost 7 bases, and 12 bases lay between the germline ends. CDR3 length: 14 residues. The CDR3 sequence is CASSFATLTEKLFF. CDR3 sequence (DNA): TGTGCCAGCAGCTTCGCCACCCTAACTGAAAAACTGTTTTTT. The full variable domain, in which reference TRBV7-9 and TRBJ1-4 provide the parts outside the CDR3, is DTGVSQNPRHKITKRGQNVTFRCDPISEHNRLYWYRQTLGQGPEFLTYFQNEAQLEKSRLLSDRFSAERPKGSFSTLEIQRTEQGDSAMYLCASSFATLTEKLFFGSGTQLSVL.

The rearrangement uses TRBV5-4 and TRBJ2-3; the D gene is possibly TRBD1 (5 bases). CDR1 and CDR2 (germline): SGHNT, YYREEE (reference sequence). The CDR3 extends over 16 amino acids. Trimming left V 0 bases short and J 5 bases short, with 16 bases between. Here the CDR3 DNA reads TGTGCCAGCAGCTTGGGGGGCGGCGTAAGTGAAGATACGCAGTATTTT. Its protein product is CASSLGGGVSEDTQYF.

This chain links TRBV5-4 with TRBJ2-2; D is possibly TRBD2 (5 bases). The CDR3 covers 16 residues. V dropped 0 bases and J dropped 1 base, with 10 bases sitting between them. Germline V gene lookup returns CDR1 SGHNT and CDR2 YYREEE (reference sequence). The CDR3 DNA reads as TGTGCCAGCAGCTTGGAGGGAGAGGGGAACACCGGGGAGCTGTTTTTT. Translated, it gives CASSLEGEGNTGELFF.

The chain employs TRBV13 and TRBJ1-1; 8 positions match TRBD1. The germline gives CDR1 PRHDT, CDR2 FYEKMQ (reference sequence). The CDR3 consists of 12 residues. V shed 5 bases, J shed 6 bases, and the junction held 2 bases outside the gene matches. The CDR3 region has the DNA TGTGCCAGCAGCCCAGGGGGCCCTGAAGCTTTCTTT. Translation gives CASSPGGPEAFF.

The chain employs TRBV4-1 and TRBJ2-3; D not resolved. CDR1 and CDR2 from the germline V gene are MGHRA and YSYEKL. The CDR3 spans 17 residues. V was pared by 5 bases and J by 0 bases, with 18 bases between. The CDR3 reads CASSSPSLTRSTDTQYF. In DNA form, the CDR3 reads TGCGCCAGCAGCTCTCCTTCGTTGACTCGAAGCACAGATACGCAGTATTTT.

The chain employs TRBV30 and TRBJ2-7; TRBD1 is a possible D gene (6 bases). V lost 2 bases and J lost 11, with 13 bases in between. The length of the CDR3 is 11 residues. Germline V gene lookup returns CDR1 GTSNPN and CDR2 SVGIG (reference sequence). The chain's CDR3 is CAWSTDRQEYF. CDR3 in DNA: TGTGCCTGGAGTACTGACAGGCAGGAGTACTTC.

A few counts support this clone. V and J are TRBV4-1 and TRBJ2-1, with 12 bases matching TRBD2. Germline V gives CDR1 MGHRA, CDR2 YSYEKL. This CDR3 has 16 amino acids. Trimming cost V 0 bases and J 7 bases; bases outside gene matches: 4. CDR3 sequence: CASSQDGGLAGNEQFF. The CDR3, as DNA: TGCGCCAGCAGCCAAGATGGTGGACTAGCGGGAAATGAGCAGTTCTTC.

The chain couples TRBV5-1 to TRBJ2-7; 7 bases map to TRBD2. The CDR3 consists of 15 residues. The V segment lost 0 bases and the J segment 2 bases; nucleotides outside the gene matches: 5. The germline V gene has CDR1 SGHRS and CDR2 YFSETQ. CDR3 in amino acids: CASSLVSSGPYEQYF. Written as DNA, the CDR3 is TGCGCCAGCAGCTTGGTGTCTAGCGGACCCTACGAGCAGTACTTC.

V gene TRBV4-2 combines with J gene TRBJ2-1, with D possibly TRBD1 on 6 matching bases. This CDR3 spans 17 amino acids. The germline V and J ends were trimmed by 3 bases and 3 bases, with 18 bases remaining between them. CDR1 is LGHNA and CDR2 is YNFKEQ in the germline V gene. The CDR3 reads CASSHTLGGPLYNEQFF. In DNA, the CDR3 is TGTGCCAGCAGCCATACTCTAGGGGGACCTCTCTACAATGAGCAGTTCTTC.

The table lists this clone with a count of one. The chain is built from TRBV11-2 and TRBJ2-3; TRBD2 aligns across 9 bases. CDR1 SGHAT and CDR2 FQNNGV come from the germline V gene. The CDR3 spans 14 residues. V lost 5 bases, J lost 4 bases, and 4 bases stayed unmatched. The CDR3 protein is CASSLSGSPDTQYF. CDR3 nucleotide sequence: TGTGCCAGCAGCCTTAGCGGGAGCCCAGATACGCAGTATTTT.

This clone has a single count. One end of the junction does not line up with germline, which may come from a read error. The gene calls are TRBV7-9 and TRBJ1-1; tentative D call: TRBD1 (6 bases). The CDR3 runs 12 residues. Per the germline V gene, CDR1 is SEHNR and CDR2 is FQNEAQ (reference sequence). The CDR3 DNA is TGTTCCAGCAGCAGGGGGAACACTGAAGCTTTCTTT. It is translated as CSSSRGNTEAFF.

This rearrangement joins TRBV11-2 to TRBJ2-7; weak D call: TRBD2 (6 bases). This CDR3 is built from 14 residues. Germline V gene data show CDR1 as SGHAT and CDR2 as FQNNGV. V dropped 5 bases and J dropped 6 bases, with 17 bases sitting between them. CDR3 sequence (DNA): TGTGCCAGCAGCGCCAGGGTGGGGGGTGGCGAGCAGTACTTC. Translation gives CASSARVGGGEQYF.